The clone carrying this T cell receptor beta chain was detected many times. The antigen is not known. CD8+CD4-CCR7+CD45RA+ sorting gave the naive CD8 T cells. The data are from a study of molecular identifiers for immune sequencing clone quantification. Study-level findings and limits: Clones exceeding 20 RNA copies carried over 99% of effector molecules but under 1% of naive-cell molecules.

TCRdb processed the PCR reads anew with MiXCR; each CDR3 protein has one entry. The sample includes around 86,000 distinct CDR3 sequences, 15% to 20% of them seen just once. Germline V CDR1 and CDR2: SGHDN, FVKESK. Losses at the gene ends were 3 bases for V and 5 bases for J; bases not matched to a gene: 10. The CDR3 consists of 15 residues. V and J are TRBV14 and TRBJ2-7, with 7 bases matching TRBD2. The TCR sequence derives from a human donor in good health. Some libraries in this study had Jurkat cell RNA spiked in. Sequenced sample: naive CD8+ T cells from blood, with Jurkat cell RNA spiked in. The sample's subset: FACS-sorted CD8+CD4-CCR7+CD45RA+ naive T cells. For the CDR3, the DNA is TGTGCCAGCAGCCAGGATGTAGCGGGCACCGACGAGCAGTACTTC. It is translated as CASSQDVAGTDEQYF.